The 13 T cell receptor beta chains in this list originate from one sample, sequenced in a study of cytomegalovirus exposure and HLA in healthy donors. PCR primers comprised 60 Vbeta and 13 Jbeta primers. This table comes from immunoSEQ multiplex PCR, and its TCRdb copy is limited to in-frame clones, with some not included. Of some 140,000 clones listed, 80% were seen once; the top ten hold over 2%. Sequenced sample: PBMCs. All receptors come from a man aged 30-40 years in good health and CMV-seronegative.

The chain recombines TRBV7-2 with TRBJ2-7; weak D call: TRBD2 (5 bases). Trimming left V 6 bases short and J 3 bases short, with 15 bases between. Germline CDR1 reads SGHTA; CDR2 reads FQGNSA. The CDR3 is made up of 14 amino acids. CDR3 protein: CASSTQLGYYEQYF. DNA for the CDR3: TGTGCCAGCAGTACTCAACTAGGTTACTACGAGCAGTACTTC.

With regard to this clone: The same CDR3 can be traced to other DNA sequences in this sample. The chain carries TRBV11-2 and TRBJ2-7; 11 bases align to TRBD1. The germline CDR1 and CDR2 sequences are SGHAT and FQNNGV. V was pared by 5 bases and J by 7 bases, with 7 bases of the junction left unmatched. This CDR3 is 14 amino acids long. CDR3 coding DNA: TGTGCCAGCAGCCCCGGGACAGGGGGATATGAGCAGTACTTC. This encodes CASSPGTGGYEQYF.

The genes are TRBV28 and TRBJ1-2; D is unresolved. The length of the CDR3 is 14 residues. The germline V gene has CDR1 MDHEN and CDR2 SYDVKM. Trimming took 2 bases from V and 7 from J, leaving 14 bases between them. CDR3 sequence reads: CASSLHSSLGGYTF. In DNA form, the CDR3 reads TGTGCCAGCAGTTTACATAGCTCCCTGGGTGGCTACACCTTC.

This chain joins TRBV6-1 and TRBJ1-5; perhaps TRBD1 as D (6 bases). Germline V gives CDR1 MNHNS, CDR2 SASEGT. This CDR3 contains 15 residues. V lost 7 bases and J lost 1, with 14 bases in between. The CDR3 region is CASTGGPGSNQPQHF. The DNA for the CDR3 is TGTGCCAGCACGGGGGGGCCGGGGAGCAATCAGCCCCAGCATTTT.

CDR3 residues: CASTGGSTDEQYF. The CDR3 coding sequence is TGTGCCAGCACCGGCGGGAGTACCGACGAGCAGTACTTC. This chain uses TRBV6-5 with TRBJ2-7; 7 bases line up with TRBD2. V lost 7 bases and J lost 5; bases outside the gene matches: 8. This CDR3 has 13 residues. Germline loops: CDR1 MNHEY, CDR2 SVGAGI.

In DNA form, the CDR3 reads TGTGCCAGCAGTGAAAGGGGACAGGTCTACGAGCAGTACTTC. This gives the protein CASSERGQVYEQYF. The genes are TRBV2 and TRBJ2-7, with 8 bases aligning to TRBD1. V shed 2 bases, J shed 3 bases, and the junction held 3 bases outside the gene matches. This CDR3 spans 14 amino acids. Germline assignment: CDR1 SNHLY and CDR2 FYNNEI.

The chain has TRBV30 and TRBJ1-5, with unresolved D. Germline V gene data show CDR1 as GTSNPN and CDR2 as SVGIG (reference sequence). V was cut by 4 bases and J by 0 bases, with 10 bases left in between. The CDR3 runs 14 residues. CDR3 DNA: TGTGCCTGGAATTCGGGATCTAGCAATCAGCCCCAGCATTTT. It translates to CAWNSGSSNQPQHF. The entire variable domain, with the rest obtained from reference TRBV30 and TRBJ1-5, is as follows: SQTIHQWPATLVQPVGSPLSLECTVEGTSNPNLYWYRQAAGRGLQLLFYSVGIGQISSEVPQNLSASRPQDRQFILSSKKLLLSDSGFYLCAWNSGSSNQPQHFGDGTRLSIL.

This chain links TRBV7-9 with TRBJ1-4; 9 bases are shared with TRBD1. Germline lookup yields CDR1 SEHNR and CDR2 FQNEAQ (reference sequence). This CDR3 has 14 amino acids. V dropped 7 bases and J dropped 7; count of bases not matched to a gene: 7. The CDR3, as DNA: TGTGCCAGCATCACCGGGACAGGGTCTGAAAAACTGTTTTTT. Encoded protein: CASITGTGSEKLFF. Based on the CDR3 plus reference TRBV7-9 and TRBJ1-4, the full variable domain is DTGVSQNPRHKITKRGQNVTFRCDPISEHNRLYWYRQTLGQGPEFLTYFQNEAQLEKSRLLSDRFSAERPKGSFSTLEIQRTEQGDSAMYLCASITGTGSEKLFFGSGTQLSVL.

The chain couples TRBV9 to TRBJ2-1; TRBD2 agrees at 9 bases. With V trimmed by 3 bases and J by 6 bases, 10 bases remained unmatched. Per the germline V gene, CDR1 is SGDLS and CDR2 is YYNGEE. CDR3 length equals 16 residues. CDR3 residues: CASSATSGIPRNEQFF. DNA of the CDR3: TGTGCCAGCAGCGCGACTAGCGGAATCCCTCGCAATGAGCAGTTCTTC. Filled out from reference TRBV9 and TRBJ2-1, the complete variable domain reads DSGVTQTPKHLITATGQRVTLRCSPRSGDLSVYWYQQSLDQGLQFLIQYYNGEERAKGNILERFSAQQFPDLHSELNLSSLELGDSALYFCASSATSGIPRNEQFFGPGTRLTVL.

The rearrangement joins TRBV10-3 to TRBJ2-3; a weak D match, TRBD2 (5 bases). Trimming removed 2 bases at V and 5 bases at J, with 8 bases between. Germline V gene lookup returns CDR1 ENHRY and CDR2 SYGVKD. CDR3 length: 13 residues. The CDR3 sequence: CAISEGSQDTQYF. CDR3 sequence (DNA): TGTGCCATCAGTGAGGGGAGCCAAGATACGCAGTATTTT.

The V call is TRBV5-4, the J call TRBJ2-5, with D perhaps TRBD1 (6 bases). The J call is in doubt because the DNA end fits TRBJ2-7 better. The CDR3 runs to 14 residues. The V gene's germline CDR1 is SGHNT and CDR2 YYREEE (reference sequence). CDR3 amino acids: CASSLHTGFDEQYF. CDR3 sequence (DNA): TGTGCCAGCAGCCTACATACAGGGTTTGACGAGCAGTACTTC.

J is TRBJ1-5 and V is TRBV19, with D perhaps matching TRBD1 (5 bases). From germline, CDR1 is LNHDA and CDR2 SQIVND (reference sequence). The CDR3 runs to 15 residues. V was pared by 6 bases and J by 9 bases, with 21 bases between. The DNA for the CDR3 is TGTGCCAGTAGCCCTGGGACTTCCAGCTTAGGGCCCCAGCATTTT. Translated, it gives CASSPGTSSLGPQHF.

The chain recombines TRBV5-1 with TRBJ2-7; 7 bases are shared with TRBD2. CDR3 length equals 14 residues. With 3 bases clipped from V and 6 bases from J, the junction kept 9 bases outside the gene matches. Germline V CDR1 and CDR2: SGHRS, YFSETQ. In DNA form, the CDR3 reads TGCGCCAGCAGCTCAACTAGGGGAGGGCTCGAGCAGTACTTC. It codes for CASSSTRGGLEQYF. Full variable domain (remainder filled in from reference TRBV5-1 and TRBJ2-7): KAGVTQTPRYLIKTRGQQVTLSCSPISGHRSVSWYQQTPGQGLQFLFEYFSETQRNKGNFPGRFSGRQFSNSRSEMNVSTLELGDSALYLCASSSTRGGLEQYFGPGTRLTVT.